These T cell receptor beta chains were read from a single sample in a study of blood T cell repertoires in COVID-19. The method was immunoSEQ multiplex PCR; TCRdb's version includes in-frame clones alone and lacks a portion of them. This table has about 430,000 clones, roughly 88% appearing once. The material sequenced was PBMCs or T cells enriched from blood (not recorded which). These receptors were taken from a woman aged 25-40 years with acute COVID-19. The CDR3 runs from the conserved cysteine through the conserved F or W. A D gene is named only where the DNA matches it firmly. Clone size, where shown, is once, few, many, or a class for clones that have expanded.

clone size: .
V gene: TRBV7-3
D gene: .
CDR3 length: 13
J gene: TRBJ2-1
CDR3 DNA: TGTGCCAGCAGCCAATCAGGGGACAATGAGCAGTTCTTC
CDR3 protein: CASSQSGDNEQFF

clone size: .
V gene: TRBV19
D gene: .
CDR3 length: 14
J gene: TRBJ1-5
CDR3 DNA: TGTGCCAGTTCCAGGCCGGGGATCGACCAGCCCCAGCATTTT
CDR3 protein: CASSRPGIDQPQHF

clone size: .
V gene: TRBV2
D gene: .
CDR3 length: 13
J gene: TRBJ2-7
CDR3 DNA: TGTGCCAGCAGTGAAGTAGGGGCGGGGGAGCAGTACTTC
CDR3 protein: CASSEVGAGEQYF

clone size: .
V gene: TRBV4-3
D gene: .
CDR3 length: 16
J gene: TRBJ1-1
CDR3 DNA: TGCGCCAGCAGCCAGGAATTAACAGGATTGAACACTGAAGCTTTCTTT
CDR3 protein: CASSQELTGLNTEAFF

clone size: .
V gene: TRBV7-9
D gene: .
CDR3 length: 14
J gene: TRBJ1-1
CDR3 DNA: TGTGCCAGCAACCCGACAGGTCCCAACACTGAAGCTTTCTTT
CDR3 protein: CASNPTGPNTEAFF

clone size: .
V gene: TRBV5-5
D gene: .
CDR3 length: 15
J gene: TRBJ1-5
CDR3 DNA: TGTGCCAGCAGCACCGGGACAAGTAGCAATCAGCCCCAGCATTTT
CDR3 protein: CASSTGTSSNQPQHF

clone size: .
V gene: TRBV3-1/TRBV3-2
D gene: .
CDR3 length: 13
J gene: TRBJ1-1
CDR3 DNA: TGTGCCAGCAGCCAAATAGGGGGCACTGAAGCTTTCTTT
CDR3 protein: CASSQIGGTEAFF

clone size: .
V gene: TRBV2
D gene: .
CDR3 length: 16
J gene: TRBJ1-5
CDR3 DNA: TGTGCCAGCAGTGACCGGACAGACTATAGCAATCAGCCCCAGCATTTT
CDR3 protein: CASSDRTDYSNQPQHF

clone size: .
V gene: TRBV19
D gene: .
CDR3 length: 14
J gene: TRBJ2-1
CDR3 DNA: TGTGCCAGTACTATGACAGACTCCTACAATGAGCAGTTCTTC
CDR3 protein: CASTMTDSYNEQFF

clone size: .
V gene: TRBV12-3/TRBV12-4
D gene: .
CDR3 length: 13
J gene: TRBJ2-6
CDR3 DNA: TGTGCCAGCAGTTACGGTGGGGCCAACGTCCTGACTTTC
CDR3 protein: CASSYGGANVLTF

clone size: .
V gene: TRBV3-1/TRBV3-2
D gene: TRBD1
CDR3 length: 15
J gene: TRBJ1-3
CDR3 DNA: TGTGCCAGCGGCTACCAGGGGGCGGGGGGAAACACCATATATTTT
CDR3 protein: CASGYQGAGGNTIYF

clone size: .
V gene: TRBV10-2
D gene: TRBD2
CDR3 length: 15
J gene: TRBJ2-5
CDR3 DNA: TGCGCCAGCAGTGACCAGCGGGGGGGTGCAGAGACCCAGTACTTC
CDR3 protein: CASSDQRGGAETQYF

clone size: once
V gene: TRBV5-1
D gene: TRBD1
CDR3 length: 14
J gene: TRBJ2-7
CDR3 DNA: TGCGCCAGTTATCCGGGACAGGGGCCCTCCGAGCAGTACTTC
CDR3 protein: CASYPGQGPSEQYF

clone size: .
V gene: TRBV18
D gene: TRBD2
CDR3 length: 17
J gene: TRBJ2-2
CDR3 DNA: TGTGCCAGCTCACCACGTACTAGCGGGGGCCTCACCGGGGAGCTGTTTTTT
CDR3 protein: CASSPRTSGGLTGELFF

clone size: .
V gene: TRBV11-2
D gene: .
CDR3 length: 17
J gene: TRBJ2-7
CDR3 DNA: TGTGCCAGCAGCTTCCTCGAGAGAGGCAGGGGCGGCTACGAGCAGTACTTC
CDR3 protein: CASSFLERGRGGYEQYF

clone size: .
V gene: TRBV9
D gene: .
CDR3 length: 15
J gene: TRBJ1-2
CDR3 DNA: TGTGCCAGCAGCCCCCGCGGGCTCGGTAGGGATGGCTACACCTTC
CDR3 protein: CASSPRGLGRDGYTF

clone size: .
V gene: TRBV5-1
D gene: .
CDR3 length: 14
J gene: TRBJ2-3
CDR3 DNA: TGCGCCAGCAGCTCTCCGGGGGGCTTAGATACGCAGTATTTT
CDR3 protein: CASSSPGGLDTQYF

clone size: .
V gene: TRBV5-8
D gene: TRBD1
CDR3 length: 15
J gene: TRBJ2-7
CDR3 DNA: TGTGCCAGCAGCTTAAGAACCACAGGGGGCTACGAGCAGTACTTC
CDR3 protein: CASSLRTTGGYEQYF

clone size: .
V gene: TRBV6-5
D gene: TRBD2
CDR3 length: 14
J gene: TRBJ2-1
CDR3 DNA: TGTGCCAGCACTTTCGCGGGGGGGCTCAATGAGCAGTTCTTC
CDR3 protein: CASTFAGGLNEQFF

clone size: once
V gene: TRBV6-2/TRBV6-3
D gene: .
CDR3 length: 14
J gene: TRBJ1-2
CDR3 DNA: TGTGCCAGCAGTTACCCCGCCGACAGGCAGGGCTACACCTTC
CDR3 protein: CASSYPADRQGYTF

clone size: .
V gene: TRBV12-5
D gene: .
CDR3 length: 15
J gene: TRBJ1-5
CDR3 DNA: TGTGCTAGTGGGAATCCGGGGTTAGGCAATCAGCCCCAGCATTTT
CDR3 protein: CASGNPGLGNQPQHF

clone size: .
V gene: TRBV11-1
D gene: .
CDR3 length: 15
J gene: TRBJ2-5
CDR3 DNA: TGTGCCAGCAGCTTATCGGCACAGCCTCAAGAGACCCAGTACTTC
CDR3 protein: CASSLSAQPQETQYF

clone size: .
V gene: TRBV5-6
D gene: TRBD1
CDR3 length: 16
J gene: TRBJ2-2
CDR3 DNA: TGTGCCAGCAGCCATCTCGAAGGGGGCGCGGCCGGGGAGCTGTTTTTT
CDR3 protein: CASSHLEGGAAGELFF

clone size: few
V gene: TRBV24-1
D gene: TRBD2
CDR3 length: 19
J gene: TRBJ2-2
CDR3 DNA: TGTGCCACCAGTGATACTCCCGGACTAGCGGGGGCTTCAACCGGGGAGCTGTTTTTT
CDR3 protein: CATSDTPGLAGASTGELFF

clone size: .
V gene: TRBV18
D gene: TRBD1
CDR3 length: 13
J gene: TRBJ2-7
CDR3 DNA: TGTGCCAGCTCACACGACAGGGAACTCGAGCAGTACTTC
CDR3 protein: CASSHDRELEQYF

clone size: .
V gene: TRBV27
D gene: .
CDR3 length: 15
J gene: TRBJ1-4
CDR3 DNA: TGTGCCAGCAGTACCTACAGGGCGGTTAATGAAAAACTGTTTTTT
CDR3 protein: CASSTYRAVNEKLFF

clone size: .
V gene: TRBV19
D gene: TRBD1
CDR3 length: 15
J gene: TRBJ2-2
CDR3 DNA: TGTGCCAGTGACGGACAGGGGGCGAGAACCGGGGAGCTGTTTTTT
CDR3 protein: CASDGQGARTGELFF

clone size: .
V gene: TRBV7-9
D gene: .
CDR3 length: 17
J gene: TRBJ2-1
CDR3 DNA: TGTGCCAGCAGCTTATTATTTAACAGGGAGGGGAACGGTGAGCAGTTCTTC
CDR3 protein: CASSLLFNREGNGEQFF

clone size: .
V gene: TRBV4-2
D gene: TRBD2
CDR3 length: 13
J gene: TRBJ2-5
CDR3 DNA: TGTGCCAGCAGCCAGGGGCTAGCGGGGCCCGATTACTTC
CDR3 protein: CASSQGLAGPDYF

clone size: .
V gene: TRBV9
D gene: TRBD1
CDR3 length: 15
J gene: TRBJ1-6
CDR3 DNA: TGTGCCAGCAGCGTAGTTGGGACAGGAAGTTCACCCCTCCACTTT
CDR3 protein: CASSVVGTGSSPLHF

clone size: .
V gene: TRBV5-1
D gene: TRBD1
CDR3 length: 14
J gene: TRBJ1-4
CDR3 DNA: TGCGCCAGCAGCTTAGGGGGCTTAGGTGAAAAACTGTTTTTT
CDR3 protein: CASSLGGLGEKLFF

clone size: .
V gene: TRBV4-1
D gene: .
CDR3 length: 16
J gene: TRBJ1-6
CDR3 DNA: TGCGCCAGCAGCCAAGTGCCCGGCAGGGATAATTCACCCCTCCACTTT
CDR3 protein: CASSQVPGRDNSPLHF

clone size: once
V gene: TRBV21-1
D gene: .
CDR3 length: 17
J gene: TRBJ2-3
CDR3 DNA: TGTGCCAGCAGCCCCCAAACCCGGCAGGGGGCAACAGATACGCAGTATTTT
CDR3 protein: CASSPQTRQGATDTQYF

clone size: once
V gene: TRBV6-5
D gene: TRBD2
CDR3 length: 16
J gene: TRBJ2-3
CDR3 DNA: TGTGCCAGCAGTTACCCCCTAGCGGGGGGAGGAGATACGCAGTATTTT
CDR3 protein: CASSYPLAGGGDTQYF

clone size: .
V gene: TRBV28
D gene: .
CDR3 length: 17
J gene: TRBJ1-1
CDR3 DNA: TGTGCCAGCAGTGGTAGACCCGGCGGAGAGATAAACACTGAAGCTTTCTTT
CDR3 protein: CASSGRPGGEINTEAFF

clone size: .
V gene: TRBV5-1
D gene: TRBD1
CDR3 length: 15
J gene: TRBJ1-1
CDR3 DNA: TGCGCCAGCAGCAAGGGACAGTTTATATTCACTGAAGCTTTCTTT
CDR3 protein: CASSKGQFIFTEAFF

clone size: .
V gene: TRBV9
D gene: TRBD1
CDR3 length: 15
J gene: TRBJ1-3
CDR3 DNA: TGTGCCAGCAGCGACCGGTCGAGGGGGCTTGGCACCATATATTTT
CDR3 protein: CASSDRSRGLGTIYF

clone size: .
V gene: TRBV6-5
D gene: TRBD1
CDR3 length: 14
J gene: TRBJ1-3
CDR3 DNA: TGTGCCACCACCACAGGGGGCGTCGGAAACACCATATATTTT
CDR3 protein: CATTTGGVGNTIYF

clone size: .
V gene: TRBV4-1
D gene: .
CDR3 length: 15
J gene: TRBJ1-4
CDR3 DNA: TGCGCCAGCAGCCAAGTGACAGGAGAGAATGAAAAACTGTTTTTT
CDR3 protein: CASSQVTGENEKLFF

clone size: .
V gene: TRBV27
D gene: .
CDR3 length: 14
J gene: TRBJ2-3
CDR3 DNA: TGTGCCAGCAGTTTATCAAGCCGAAGAGATACGCAGTATTTT
CDR3 protein: CASSLSSRRDTQYF

clone size: .
V gene: TRBV7-3
D gene: TRBD2
CDR3 length: 16
J gene: TRBJ2-7
CDR3 DNA: TGTGCCAGCAGCCCCCAAGCGACTAGCGGTCCCTACGAGCAGTACTTC
CDR3 protein: CASSPQATSGPYEQYF

clone size: few
V gene: TRBV4-2
D gene: .
CDR3 length: 15
J gene: TRBJ2-3
CDR3 DNA: TGTGCCAGCAGCCAAGAGTTTGCTAGCGAGGATACGCAGTATTTT
CDR3 protein: CASSQEFASEDTQYF

clone size: .
V gene: TRBV7-9
D gene: TRBD2
CDR3 length: 15
J gene: TRBJ2-2
CDR3 DNA: TGTGCCAGCAGCGGGACTATAACGAACACCGGGGAGCTGTTTTTT
CDR3 protein: CASSGTITNTGELFF

clone size: .
V gene: TRBV7-9
D gene: TRBD2
CDR3 length: 16
J gene: TRBJ2-5
CDR3 DNA: TGTGCCAGCAGCCCTCGCGCGGGGGGGTTCGGCCAGACCCAGTACTTC
CDR3 protein: CASSPRAGGFGQTQYF

clone size: .
V gene: TRBV30
D gene: .
CDR3 length: 14
J gene: TRBJ1-1
CDR3 DNA: TGTGCCTGGAGCCTCGGGAGGTTTAGCACTGAAGCTTTCTTT
CDR3 protein: CAWSLGRFSTEAFF